This T cell receptor beta chain was documented in a study of blood T cells in healthy people across ages. Researchers collected about 9.7 milliliters of peripheral blood from every single donor. Each sample provided at least 5.5 micrograms of extracted total RNA. Combining a sample-barcoded 5' primer with a J-beta primer mix, a second PCR ran for 7 to 11 cycles. MiXCR was run by TCRdb on the 5' RACE reads, yielding one entry per CDR3 protein. Here the sample spans 650,000 or so distinct CDR3 sequences, 52% being singletons. Whole-study results and caveats: TCR beta diversity, measured per million T cells, fell in a roughly linear way with age.

Comments on this clonotype: No antigen is known for it.

V gave up 1 base and J gave up 7 bases, with 20 bases separating them. The V gene's germline CDR1 is SGHDN and CDR2 FVKESK. This CDR3 is 16 amino acids long. V is TRBV14 and J is TRBJ2-7; a weak D match, TRBD1 (5 bases). The clonotype was recovered from a woman aged 80 or over in good health. Sequencing was done on a sample of blood. CDR3 in amino acids: CASSQASSRVHEEQYF. The CDR3 DNA is TGTGCCAGCAGCCAAGCTTCCAGCAGGGTTCATGAAGAGCAGTACTTC.